Below, one T cell receptor beta chain is given with its context. No antigen is known for it. Healthy individuals who donated bone marrow served as the donors. Trimming cost V 4 bases and J 7 bases, with 24 bases left between them. CDR1 is SGDLS, CDR2 YYNGEE, per germline. This CDR3 comprises 16 residues. This specimen belongs to a study of cytomegalovirus exposure and HLA in healthy donors. Findings and limits, study-wide: Per a prior analysis, the majority of TCR beta V segments were productive roughly 90% or roughly 30% of the time. A missense DCLRE1C variant was associated with V- and J-gene trimming of TCR beta chains in a later analysis, and an independent cohort replicated the association. When presence/absence was analysed, sequencing depth was taken to be roughly uniform across donors.

The PCR had 60 Vbeta and 13 Jbeta primers. Libraries were prepared by immunoSEQ multiplex PCR; TCRdb keeps only in-frame clonotypes and omits some of them. The repertoire consists of around 130,000 clones, with around 70% occurring once and the leading ten covering around 2.1%. The source material was PBMCs. V and J are TRBV9 and TRBJ2-7, with D possibly being TRBD1 (6 bases). The TCR originated in a woman aged 40-49 years in good health and CMV-seropositive. The CDR3 DNA follows: TGTGCCAGCAGCCCCCGAGGATCAGGACAGTTGGGGGAGCAGTACTTC. The encoded protein is CASSPRGSGQLGEQYF.